The 28 T cell receptor beta chains below all came from one sample that was sequenced in a study of blood T cell repertoires in COVID-19. TCRdb keeps only in-frame clones here, not all; method: immunoSEQ multiplex PCR. The table records tens of thousands of clones, 84% of them present only once. The sample taken for sequencing was peripheral blood. These receptors all stem from a man in his 70s with active COVID-19.

The V call is TRBV7-6, the J call TRBJ2-3; D remains ambiguous. The CDR3 is 15 residues long. CDR1 is SGHVS, CDR2 FNYEAQ, per germline. V lost 1 base to trimming and J lost 2 bases, with 10 bases between them. CDR3 sequence (DNA): TGTGCCAGCAGCTTAGGAAAGCTAACCACAGATACGCAGTATTTT. Its translation: CASSLGKLTTDTQYF.

The chain joins TRBV7-3 to TRBJ2-1; 11 nucleotides line up with TRBD2. The V gene's germline CDR1 is SGHTA and CDR2 FQGTGA. J lost 6 bases, V lost 2 bases, and 6 bases had no gene match. The CDR3 totals 16 residues. The CDR3 region is CASSLAGTSGSNEQFF. The CDR3 DNA reads TGTGCCAGCAGCTTAGCCGGGACTAGCGGCTCCAATGAGCAGTTCTTC.

The chain combines TRBV6-4 with TRBJ2-6; TRBD1 aligns across 9 bases. Germline loops: CDR1 MRHNA, CDR2 SNTAGT. The CDR3 is 18 residues long. V gave up 4 bases and J gave up 4 bases; unmatched junction bases: 11. For the CDR3, the DNA is TGTGCCAGCAGTGGTCCCGGGACAGGGTCCCCCGGGGCCAACGTCCTGACTTTC. Protein sequence: CASSGPGTGSPGANVLTF.

This chain connects TRBV5-1 to TRBJ1-4; 10 bases are a match to TRBD1. The CDR3 length is 15 residues. Germline values: CDR1 SGHRS, CDR2 YFSETQ. With 2 bases clipped from V and 8 bases from J, the junction kept 6 bases outside the gene matches. The CDR3 is CASSLVPGQGEKLFF. DNA for the CDR3: TGCGCCAGCAGCTTAGTTCCGGGACAGGGGGAAAAACTGTTTTTT.

This clone was recorded a few times. This sequence joins TRBV30 and TRBJ1-2; 7 bases match TRBD1. The CDR3 runs 13 residues. Looked up from germline, CDR1 is GTSNPN and CDR2 is SVGIG (reference sequence). With V trimmed by 3 bases and J by 6 bases, 7 bases remained unmatched. This CDR3 reads CAWSDDRVNGYTF. The CDR3 DNA is TGTGCCTGGAGCGACGACAGGGTTAATGGCTACACCTTC.

The chain has TRBV10-3 and TRBJ2-3; D gene uncertain. V lost 3 bases to trimming and J lost 2 bases, with 6 bases between them. Germline CDR1 ENHRY, CDR2 SYGVKD. This CDR3 has 13 amino acids. The CDR3 region is CAISDGPTDTQYF. CDR3 DNA sequence: TGTGCCATCAGTGATGGGCCCACAGATACGCAGTATTTT.

The V call is TRBV11-3, the J call TRBJ2-3, with TRBD1 matching 8 bases. Germline CDR1 reads SGHNT; CDR2 reads YENEEA. There are 16 residues in the CDR3. Trimming removed 4 bases from V and 0 bases from J; junction bases left unmatched: 6. The CDR3 protein is CASSSPGTGSTDTQYF. The CDR3 region has the DNA TGTGCCAGCAGCTCACCCGGGACAGGTAGCACAGATACGCAGTATTTT.

The chain carries TRBV5-1 and TRBJ1-3; 7 bases align to TRBD1. From germline, CDR1 is SGHRS and CDR2 YFSETQ. Germline trimming cut 2 bases from V and 0 bases from J; bases unmatched to any gene: 2. This CDR3 is 15 amino acids long. CDR3: CASSFTGDSGNTIYF. The CDR3 DNA is TGCGCCAGCAGCTTTACAGGGGACTCTGGAAACACCATATATTTT.

This clone turned up a few times. This chain uses TRBV4-3 with TRBJ2-7; maybe TRBD1 (6 bases). Germline loops: CDR1 LGHNA, CDR2 YSLEER. The CDR3 sequence is 15 residues long. Trimming left V 1 base short and J 0 bases short, with 10 bases between. The DNA for the CDR3 is TGCGCCAGCAGCCAAGGTACAGGGAGCTCCTACGAGCAGTACTTC. Its protein is CASSQGTGSSYEQYF.

The chain uses TRBV6-5 and TRBJ2-5; 9 bases are shared with TRBD1. The CDR3 length is 15 residues. Germline trimming cut 4 bases from V and 5 bases from J; bases unmatched to any gene: 8. CDR1 is MNHEY and CDR2 is SVGAGI in the germline V gene. The CDR3 sequence: CASSLDRGRWETQYF. CDR3 in DNA: TGTGCCAGCAGTTTGGACAGGGGTCGTTGGGAGACCCAGTACTTC.

The chain recombines TRBV9 with TRBJ2-1; 9 bases fit TRBD2. CDR3 size: 16 residues. CDR1 and CDR2 (germline): SGDLS, YYNGEE. V lost 0 bases to trimming and J lost 9 bases; unmatched junction nucleotides: 10. The CDR3 DNA follows: TGTGCCAGCAGCGTAGCTGCTGCGGGAGGGCTAGCTGAGCAGTTCTTC. It is translated as CASSVAAAGGLAEQFF.

This clone was seen once. V is TRBV7-8 and J is TRBJ2-1; 9 nucleotides agree with TRBD2. The germline CDR1 and CDR2 sequences are SGHVS and FQNEAQ. The CDR3 spans 16 residues. The ends lost 2 bases at V and 9 bases at J; junction bases unmatched: 11. In DNA form, the CDR3 reads TGTGCCAGCAGCTTACGGTCTAGCGGGGTCCTAGGTGAGCAGTTCTTC. Translating gives CASSLRSSGVLGEQFF.

For the CDR3, the DNA is TGTGCCAGCAGCCCAAGGGGCTCGGGACAGGGAAACAACGAGCAGTACTTC. This translates into CASSPRGSGQGNNEQYF. The V call is TRBV11-2, the J call TRBJ2-7; 9 positions agree with TRBD1. V shed 5 bases and J 5 bases; nucleotides not matched to a gene: 16. This CDR3 spans 17 amino acids. Per germline, CDR1 SGHAT and CDR2 FQNNGV.

V is TRBV11-3 and J is TRBJ2-5, with unresolved D. The CDR3 totals 15 residues. Germline assignment: CDR1 SGHNT and CDR2 YENEEA. V dropped 1 base and J dropped 1 base, with 10 bases sitting between them. The CDR3 coding sequence is TGTGCCAGCAGCTTAGGCCCCGGCGGCCAAGAGACCCAGTACTTC. Protein product: CASSLGPGGQETQYF.

This sequence joins TRBV30 and TRBJ2-3; TRBD1 is a possible D gene (5 bases). Trimming stripped 3 bases from V and 10 bases from J, with 11 bases between. Germline loops: CDR1 GTSNPN, CDR2 SVGIG (reference sequence). This CDR3 has 11 amino acids. CDR3 loop: CAWSIQVAQYF. The CDR3 DNA reads as TGTGCCTGGAGCATACAGGTAGCGCAGTATTTT.

The chain uses TRBV18 and TRBJ2-7; TRBD2 agrees at 7 bases. In germline, CDR1 is KGHSH, CDR2 LQKENI. CDR3 size: 15 residues. Trimming at V came to 2 bases and at J to 2 bases, leaving 6 bases not matched to a gene. The CDR3 DNA reads as TGTGCCAGCTCACCAAGCAGCGGGGCAGCCTACGAGCAGTACTTC. Protein: CASSPSSGAAYEQYF.

The chain has TRBV7-2 and TRBJ2-1; D possibly corresponds to TRBD2 (6 bases). The length of the CDR3 is 15 residues. Trimming stripped 1 base from V and 2 bases from J, with 9 bases between. Germline CDR1 SGHTA, CDR2 FQGNSA. In nucleotides, the CDR3 is TGTGCCAGCAGCTTAGAAGGCGGGACCTACAATGAGCAGTTCTTC. This codes for CASSLEGGTYNEQFF.

This clone appeared a few times. The rearrangement joins TRBV3-1 (or the pseudogene TRBV3-2) to TRBJ1-4, with D possibly being TRBD1 (6 bases). The ends were cut back, 2 bases at V and 0 bases at J, with 7 bases in the middle. The CDR3 sequence is 15 residues long. Germline CDR1 LGHDT, CDR2 YNNKEL (reference sequence). The CDR3 sequence: CASSQRTATNEKLFF. The CDR3 DNA follows: TGTGCCAGCAGCCAACGGACAGCAACTAATGAAAAACTGTTTTTT.

This clone was picked up one time. The chain carries TRBV3-1 (or the pseudogene TRBV3-2) and TRBJ2-3; D unclear. V lost 3 bases and J 7 bases, leaving 32 bases between the germline ends. The CDR3 sequence is 20 residues long. Germline lookup yields CDR1 LGHDT and CDR2 YNNKEL (reference sequence). The CDR3 sequence is CASSQISGPARTLAHYTQYF. CDR3 coding DNA: TGTGCCAGCAGCCAGATCAGTGGGCCAGCCCGAACTCTTGCACATTATACGCAGTATTTT.

The gene calls are TRBV29-1 and TRBJ2-1; 8 bases align to TRBD2. From germline, CDR1 is SQVTM and CDR2 ANQGSEA. V trimming: 8 bases; J trimming: 8 bases; junction bases outside the gene matches: 14. The CDR3 length is 14 residues. The CDR3 nucleotides are TGCAGCACTGGGGGGTCTAGCGGGTACGATGAGCAGTTCTTC. Translated, it gives CSTGGSSGYDEQFF.

The chain couples TRBV11-2 to TRBJ1-3; no firm D call. CDR3 length equals 16 residues. V shed 0 bases and J shed 2 bases, with 11 bases lying between them. Germline V gene sequence: CDR1 SGHAT, CDR2 FQNNGV. The CDR3 loop is CASSLDQAKTGNTIYF. The CDR3 DNA is TGTGCCAGCAGCTTAGACCAGGCCAAGACTGGAAACACCATATATTTT.

This chain links TRBV5-1 with TRBJ1-6; D possibly corresponds to TRBD1 (6 bases). The CDR3 consists of 14 residues. The V end was cut by 4 bases, the J end by 6 bases, with 11 bases between. Germline V gene sequence: CDR1 SGHRS, CDR2 YFSETQ. The CDR3 DNA reads TGCGCCAGCAGCCCCGGGACAACTAATTCACCCCTCCACTTT. It encodes CASSPGTTNSPLHF.

This chain joins TRBV14 and TRBJ1-1, with D perhaps TRBD1 (6 bases). Germline V CDR1 and CDR2: SGHDN, FVKESK. Trimming cost V 4 bases and J 3 bases, with 9 bases left between them. The CDR3 contains 13 residues. CDR3 in amino acids: CASSPTGDTEAFF. The CDR3 DNA sequence: TGTGCCAGCAGCCCGACAGGTGACACTGAAGCTTTCTTT. Complete variable domain (other parts from reference TRBV14 and TRBJ1-1): EAGVTQFPSHSVIEKGQTVTLRCDPISGHDNLYWYRRVMGKEIKFLLHFVKESKQDESGMPNNRFLAERTGGTYSTLKVQPAELEDSGVYFCASSPTGDTEAFFGQGTRLTVV.

The chain uses TRBV27 and TRBJ1-3, with 7 bases matching TRBD1. Germline loops: CDR1 MNHEY, CDR2 SMNVEV (reference sequence). The CDR3 has 15 residues. V shed 5 bases, J shed 3 bases, and the junction held 7 bases outside the gene matches. CDR3 loop: CASSPHRGYGNTIYF. DNA of the CDR3: TGTGCCAGCAGTCCGCACAGGGGTTATGGAAACACCATATATTTT.

The chain has TRBV6-2 or TRBV6-3 and TRBJ1-6; 7 bases align to TRBD1. The CDR3 runs to 16 residues. V shed 5 bases and J 10 bases; nucleotides not matched to a gene: 14. Germline CDR1 is MNHEY and CDR2 is SVGEGT. The CDR3 DNA follows: TGTGCCAGCAGTCCCATGATCACAGGGGTACACTCACCCCTCCACTTT. As protein: CASSPMITGVHSPLHF.

V gene TRBV5-1 combines with J gene TRBJ2-2, with 7 bases lining up with TRBD1. The junction had 11 bases not matched to a gene; V was cut back by 0 bases and J by 3 bases. The germline V gene has CDR1 SGHRS and CDR2 YFSETQ. This CDR3 has 18 residues. The chain's CDR3 is CASSLGFAPGGDTGELFF. The CDR3 DNA reads as TGCGCCAGCAGCTTGGGGTTTGCGCCAGGGGGTGACACCGGGGAGCTGTTTTTT. The full variable domain, its missing parts supplied by reference TRBV5-1 and TRBJ2-2, is KAGVTQTPRYLIKTRGQQVTLSCSPISGHRSVSWYQQTPGQGLQFLFEYFSETQRNKGNFPGRFSGRQFSNSRSEMNVSTLELGDSALYLCASSLGFAPGGDTGELFFGEGSRLTVL.

The rearrangement links TRBV9 to TRBJ2-1; 14 bases are shared with TRBD2. The J segment lost 7 bases and the V segment lost 2 bases, leaving 8 bases of the junction unmatched. Germline V lookup: CDR1 SGDLS, CDR2 YYNGEE. The CDR3 totals 17 residues. The DNA for the CDR3 is TGTGCCAGCAGCGTCGCCCCCGGGACTAGCGGGAGAAATGAGCAGTTCTTC. This sequence encodes CASSVAPGTSGRNEQFF.

Written as DNA, the CDR3 is TGCGCCAGCAGCATACTTAGCGGCCCGGGGAAGACCCAGTACTTC. Amino acid sequence: CASSILSGPGKTQYF. The rearrangement links TRBV5-1 to TRBJ2-5; D is perhaps TRBD2 (6 bases). From germline, CDR1 is SGHRS and CDR2 YFSETQ. The CDR3 extends over 15 amino acids. V gave up 4 bases and J gave up 6 bases, with 19 bases separating them.